The rows below give T cell receptor beta chains drawn from one sample of a study of response to subunit inactivated influenza vaccine. Using its own MiXCR run on the RT-PCR reads, TCRdb lists one record per CDR3 protein. The table has roughly 170,000 distinct CDR3 sequences, around 9% seen once. The sample was non-naive T cells sorted from PBMCs, taken on the day of vaccination. The receptors here all came from a man aged 50-60 years who received an inactivated influenza vaccine. The CDR3 runs from the conserved cysteine through the conserved F or W. A D gene is named only where the DNA matches it firmly. Clone sizes are given selectively: once, few, many, or a class where the clone is expanded.

TRBV29-1	many	TRBD1	TRBJ1-1	TGCCTAGGGGGCGAGGACACTGAAGCTTTCTTT	CLGGEDTEAFF
TRBV5-1	.	.	TRBJ2-1	TGCGCCAGCAGCTACTTACAGGGAGGTGGCTACAATGAGCAGTTCTTC	CASSYLQGGGYNEQFF
TRBV7-2	many	.	TRBJ2-3	TGTGCCAGCAGCCCTACAGGGTTCACAGATACGCAGTATTTT	CASSPTGFTDTQYF
TRBV4-1	few	.	TRBJ1-6	TGCGCCAGCAGCCAAGAAGGTGTCGGTTCTAATTCACCCCTCCACTTT	CASSQEGVGSNSPLHF
TRBV5-1	many	TRBD2	TRBJ2-3	TGCGCCAGCAGCTTGGCCCTTCTAGCGGGGGGACGCACAGATACGCAGTATTTT	CASSLALLAGGRTDTQYF
TRBV5-8	few	.	TRBJ2-1	TGTGCCAGCAGCTTCCGGGCCCCCCTCACCGGGGGGCAGTTCTTC	CASSFRAPLTGGQFF
TRBV7-2	.	TRBD2	TRBJ2-2	TGTGCCAGCACCAGACTAGCGGGAGGGTACGGGGAGCTGTTTTTT	CASTRLAGGYGELFF
TRBV7-2	few	TRBD1	TRBJ2-7	TGTGCCAGCAGCTTAGTCGGCCAGGGGGCGCGAGAGCAGTACTTC	CASSLVGQGAREQYF
TRBV5-7	few	.	TRBJ2-5	TGTGCCAGCAGCTTGACTAGGTCGGAGACCCAGTACTTC	CASSLTRSETQYF
TRBV18	.	TRBD2	TRBJ2-7	TGTGCCAGCTCCCCAACTAGCGGGATTACCTACGAGCAGTACTTC	CASSPTSGITYEQYF
TRBV18	.	.	TRBJ2-5	TGTGCCAGCTCACCAAGGCAGGGATTCCAGGTATCCCAAGAGACCCAGTACTTC	CASSPRQGFQVSQETQYF
TRBV3-1	.	TRBD1	TRBJ2-7	TGTGCCAGCAGCCAAGCACCGAGGGGGCACTACGAGCAGTACTTC	CASSQAPRGHYEQYF
TRBV6-2/TRBV6-3	.	.	TRBJ2-3	TGTGCCAGCAGTTACACTGGGACGGGGACGCAGTATTTT	CASSYTGTGTQYF
TRBV7-2	many	.	TRBJ1-5	TGTGCCAGCAGCTTAAGGTCAGGGATTAGCAATCAGCCCCAGCATTTT	CASSLRSGISNQPQHF
TRBV3-1	.	.	TRBJ2-1	TGTGCCTCCAGCCAGCAGTTCCCTTGGACACGGGTGGTTAATGAGCAGTTCTTC	CASSQQFPWTRVVNEQFF
TRBV20-1	many	.	TRBJ2-3	TGCAGTGCTAGAGATCCTCGGACAGCACCCACAGATACGCAGTATTTT	CSARDPRTAPTDTQYF
TRBV6-2/TRBV6-3	.	.	TRBJ2-5	TGTGCCAGCAAGGTTAACAGACGAGAGGAGACCAAGTACTTC	CASKVNRREETKYF
TRBV10-1	few	.	TRBJ2-5	TGCGCCAGCAGTGAGTCTCCCAGGGGAGAGACCCAGTACTTC	CASSESPRGETQYF
TRBV20-1	few	TRBD1	TRBJ1-2	TGCAGTGCTAGAGACGGGACAGGGGGCGACGGCTACACCTTC	CSARDGTGGDGYTF
TRBV20-1	.	.	TRBJ2-2	TGCAGCACACATAAGGGCGAAGGGCGGAACACCGGGGAGCTGTTTTTT	CSTHKGEGRNTGELFF
TRBV5-1	many	TRBD1	TRBJ1-4	TGCGCCAGCGGGACAGGACGTGCAACTAATGAAAAACTGTTTTTT	CASGTGRATNEKLFF
TRBV6-5	few	.	TRBJ2-7	TGTGCCAGCAGTTACTCCCCGGGCGCGGGCAAGTACTTC	CASSYSPGAGKYF
TRBV7-2	few	TRBD2	TRBJ2-1	TGTGCCAGCAGCGTACTAGCGGGAGAAGGGCCCTATGAGCAGTTCTTC	CASSVLAGEGPYEQFF
TRBV6-5	few	.	TRBJ1-2	TGTGCCAGCAGTTCCCTGCAGGGTGGCTACACCTTC	CASSSLQGGYTF
TRBV7-2	.	.	TRBJ1-2	TGTGCCAGCAGCTTAGGGTTCACTGCGGGGGGCTACACCTTC	CASSLGFTAGGYTF
TRBV19	.	TRBD2	TRBJ2-2	TGTGCCAGTAGTATGGCTAGCGGGGTTGTCGGGGAGCTGTTTTTT	CASSMASGVVGELFF
TRBV20-1	many	.	TRBJ1-2	TGCAGTGCTTATCCGGGACGGCCGGTTGGCTACACCTTC	CSAYPGRPVGYTF
TRBV20-1	.	.	TRBJ2-2	TGCAGTGCTAGGTCCGACACCGGGGAGCTGTTTTTT	CSARSDTGELFF
TRBV6-5	few	TRBD2	TRBJ2-7	TGTGCCAGCAGTTACTCTCCAGCGGGGGGCAACGAGCAGTACTTC	CASSYSPAGGNEQYF
TRBV20-1	.	.	TRBJ2-6	TGCAGTGCTAGACCTACTAGGGCTGGGGGGGCCAACGTCCTGACTTTC	CSARPTRAGGANVLTF
TRBV28	few	TRBD2	TRBJ2-3	TGTGCCAGCAGTTTTGAGCCTAGCGGGGGGGGGGCCCCAGATACGCAGTATTTT	CASSFEPSGGGAPDTQYF
TRBV4-3	medium-sized	TRBD1	TRBJ2-1	TGCGCCAGCAGCCAAGAAGGGGATAGGACAGGTGATGAGCAGTTCTTC	CASSQEGDRTGDEQFF
TRBV7-2	.	.	TRBJ2-7	TGTGCCAGCAGCTTTACAGGGCTCGACGAGCAGTACTTC	CASSFTGLDEQYF
TRBV12-3/TRBV12-4	few	.	TRBJ2-7	TGTGCCAGCACCTTGGGACCCTCAAGCGAGCAGTACTTC	CASTLGPSSEQYF
TRBV7-9	.	.	TRBJ1-2	TGTGCCAGCAGCCTCACGGGTTCCAGGGGAAACTATGGCTACACCTTC	CASSLTGSRGNYGYTF
TRBV9	.	.	TRBJ1-1	TGTGCCAGCAGCGTAGAGGGGCGGGGAGGTGAAGCTTTCTTT	CASSVEGRGGEAFF
TRBV24-1	few	.	TRBJ2-2	TGTGCCACCAGTGGGCGGCCAGGGACCGGGGAGCTGTTTTTT	CATSGRPGTGELFF
TRBV7-9	many	.	TRBJ2-7	TGTGCCAGCAGCTCCGCGCTGGGAGAGCAGTACTTC	CASSSALGEQYF
TRBV12-3/TRBV12-4	many	.	TRBJ2-7	TGTGCCAGCAGGAATGAGGAGGGAGGACCCTACGAGCAGTACTTC	CASRNEEGGPYEQYF
TRBV7-9	few	TRBD2	TRBJ2-5	TGTGCCAGCACCCGGGGTAGCGGGCAAGAGACCCAGTACTTC	CASTRGSGQETQYF
TRBV5-1	medium-sized	.	TRBJ1-2	TGCGCCAGCAGCTTCCAACCGGGCTGGGTTGATGGCTACACCTTC	CASSFQPGWVDGYTF
TRBV20-1	few	TRBD2	TRBJ2-3	TGCAGTGCTAGAGATGGGGGGGGGGTCGGAAATACGCAGTATTTT	CSARDGGGVGNTQYF
TRBV10-3	few	TRBD1	TRBJ2-7	TGTGCCATCGGGACAGGGGTAGGCGAGCAGTACTTC	CAIGTGVGEQYF
TRBV7-8	.	.	TRBJ1-2	TGTGCCAGCAGTCCCCGGACCGGGGCTCTTTTCAACTATGGCTACACCTTC	CASSPRTGALFNYGYTF
TRBV11-2	many	.	TRBJ2-1	TGTGCCAGCAGCTTGGGACCTCAGGCCCCGTTCTTC	CASSLGPQAPFF
TRBV11-2	.	TRBD1	TRBJ2-1	TGTGCCAGCAGCATTAGGCGAGGGACAGGGGCCGAGCAGTTCTTC	CASSIRRGTGAEQFF
TRBV6-1	few	.	TRBJ1-5	TGTGCCAGCAGGGGATTCGAAGATAGCAATCAGCCCCAGCATTTT	CASRGFEDSNQPQHF
TRBV12-3/TRBV12-4	many	TRBD2	TRBJ2-1	TGTGCCAGCAGCCGTACTGGCGGGGGGCAGAATGAGCAGTTCTTC	CASSRTGGGQNEQFF
TRBV3-1	many	TRBD1	TRBJ2-1	TGTGCCAGCAGCCCAGGGGGACACCTTGATTACAATGAGCAGTTCTTC	CASSPGGHLDYNEQFF
TRBV20-1	.	TRBD1	TRBJ1-1	TGCAGTGCCCAGGACAGGGGCACTGAAGCTTTCTTT	CSAQDRGTEAFF
TRBV4-3	many	.	TRBJ1-2	TGCGCCAGCAGCCAAGCTTCCGGGGGACCCTATGGCTACACCTTC	CASSQASGGPYGYTF
TRBV29-1	few	TRBD2	TRBJ2-1	TGCAGCGTTGAACCCTCTCTAGCGGGGAGATACAATGAGCAGTTCTTC	CSVEPSLAGRYNEQFF
TRBV4-2	few	TRBD2	TRBJ2-2	TGTGCCAGCAGCCAAGATATTGGGACTAATGCCGGGGAGCTGTTTTTT	CASSQDIGTNAGELFF